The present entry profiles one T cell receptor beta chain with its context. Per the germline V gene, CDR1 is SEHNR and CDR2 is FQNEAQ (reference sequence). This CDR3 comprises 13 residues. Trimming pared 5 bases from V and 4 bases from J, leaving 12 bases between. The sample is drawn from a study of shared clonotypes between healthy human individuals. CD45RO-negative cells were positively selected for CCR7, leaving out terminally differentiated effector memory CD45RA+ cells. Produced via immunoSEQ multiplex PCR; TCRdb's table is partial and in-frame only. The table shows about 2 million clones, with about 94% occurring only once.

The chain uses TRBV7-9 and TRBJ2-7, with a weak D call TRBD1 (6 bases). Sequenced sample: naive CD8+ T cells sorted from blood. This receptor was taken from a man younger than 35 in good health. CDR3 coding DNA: TGTGCCAGCAGCGGAGACAGGTCTTACGAGCAGTACTTC. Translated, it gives CASSGDRSYEQYF.